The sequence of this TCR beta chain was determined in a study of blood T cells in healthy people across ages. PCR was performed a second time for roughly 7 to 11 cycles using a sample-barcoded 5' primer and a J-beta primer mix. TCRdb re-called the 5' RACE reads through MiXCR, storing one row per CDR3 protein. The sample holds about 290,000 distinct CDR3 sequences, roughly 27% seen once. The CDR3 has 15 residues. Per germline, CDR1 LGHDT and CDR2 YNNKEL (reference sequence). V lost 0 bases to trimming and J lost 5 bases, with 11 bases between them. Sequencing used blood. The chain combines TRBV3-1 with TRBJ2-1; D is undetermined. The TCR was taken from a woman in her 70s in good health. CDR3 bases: TGTGCCAGCAGCCAAGATGGCCGCAGAAACAATGAGCAGTTCTTC. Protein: CASSQDGRRNNEQFF.